A selection of T cell receptor beta chains follows, all from one sample in a study of blood T cells in healthy people across ages. TCRdb re-derived calls from the 5' RACE reads in MiXCR, one entry per CDR3 protein. The sample carries about 1.4 million distinct CDR3 sequences, almost 60% recorded once. Material for sequencing was blood. Every receptor here comes from a young man in good health. Each CDR3 is given with its conserved first and last residue. A D gene is named only where the DNA matches it firmly. Where a row states a size, it is once, few, many or the class of an expanded clone; other rows omit it.

>TRBV5-1|.|TRBJ1-4|15|TRBD1
CASSVRQGPNEKLFF
TGCGCCAGCAGCGTCCGACAGGGCCCTAATGAAAAACTGTTTTTT
>TRBV12-3/TRBV12-4|.|TRBJ2-2|19|.
CASTSGPDGTYANTGELFF
TGTGCCAGCACTTCGGGCCCGGACGGCACTTACGCGAACACCGGGGAGCTGTTTTTT
>TRBV12-3/TRBV12-4|.|TRBJ1-2|14|.
CAGWTQGNGYGYTF
TGTGCCGGCTGGACACAGGGAAATGGCTATGGCTACACCTTC
>TRBV7-2|.|TRBJ1-4|16|TRBD1
CASSPARTGGAEKLFF
TGTGCCAGCAGCCCAGCCCGGACAGGAGGGGCGGAAAAACTGTTTTTT
>TRBV15|few|TRBJ2-5|13|.
CATSRSEGETQYF
TGTGCCACCAGCAGGTCGGAGGGAGAGACCCAGTACTTC
>TRBV12-3/TRBV12-4|.|TRBJ2-3|18|TRBD2
CASSFGTGTSGSTDTQYF
TGTGCCAGCAGTTTTGGGACAGGGACTAGCGGGAGCACAGATACGCAGTATTTT
>TRBV20-1|few|TRBJ1-2|12|.
CSARTQLYGYTF
TGCAGTGCTAGGACCCAGCTGTATGGCTACACCTTC
>TRBV15|.|TRBJ1-1|14|TRBD1
CATSRSRGNLGSFF
TGTGCCACCAGCAGAAGCAGGGGGAATCTCGGGTCTTTCTTT
>TRBV4-2|once|TRBJ1-1|19|.
CASSQERVRGSGANTEAFF
TGTGCCAGCAGCCAAGAACGTGTAAGGGGCTCTGGGGCTAACACTGAAGCTTTCTTT
>TRBV6-1|.|TRBJ2-7|12|TRBD1
CATGPGGYEQYF
TGTGCCACGGGGCCAGGGGGCTACGAGCAGTACTTC
>TRBV7-2|.|TRBJ2-1|16|.
CASSLVSGGYDPEQFF
TGTGCCAGCAGCTTAGTATCCGGCGGGTATGATCCTGAGCAGTTCTTC
>TRBV20-1|few|TRBJ2-5|16|TRBD2
CSARDSLAGESETQYF
TGCAGTGCTAGAGATTCCCTAGCGGGAGAGTCGGAGACCCAGTACTTC
>TRBV7-6|.|TRBJ2-3|15|.
CASSLLASSTDTQYF
TGTGCCAGCAGCTTATTGGCCTCTAGCACAGATACGCAGTATTTT
>TRBV21-1|.|TRBJ1-2|13|.
CASSCGRPYGYTF
TGTGCCAGCAGCTGTGGACGGCCTTATGGCTACACCTTC
>TRBV4-1|.|TRBJ2-3|13|.
CASGSGYTDTQYF
TGCGCTTCAGGTAGCGGTTACACAGATACGCAGTATTTT
>TRBV14|.|TRBJ2-7|17|.
CASSQLTAGALNYEQYF
TGTGCCAGCAGCCAACTGACTGCAGGAGCCCTAAACTACGAGCAGTACTTC
>TRBV12-3/TRBV12-4|.|TRBJ2-5|15|TRBD1
CASSLPQGAGETQYF
TGTGCCAGCAGTTTGCCGCAGGGGGCAGGGGAGACCCAGTACTTC
>TRBV15|.|TRBJ1-4|16|.
CAASRVQGLGNEKLFF
TGTGCCGCCAGCAGAGTGCAAGGGCTGGGAAATGAAAAACTGTTTTTT
>TRBV5-5|.|TRBJ2-7|15|.
CASSLVGLSSYEQYF
TGTGCCAGCAGCTTGGTGGGACTCAGCTCCTACGAGCAGTACTTC
>TRBV3-1|.|TRBJ2-7|14|.
CASSQVEAPWEQYF
TGTGCCAGCAGCCAAGTCGAAGCCCCCTGGGAGCAGTACTTC
>TRBV6-5|.|TRBJ2-2|13|.
CASSYSGSGELFF
TGTGCCAGCAGTTACTCGGGCTCCGGGGAGCTGTTTTTT
>TRBV4-2|.|TRBJ1-5|22|.
CASSQTVPGGGGLDKGNQPQHF
TGTGCCAGCAGCCAAACCGTCCCCGGGGGCGGGGGACTGGATAAGGGCAATCAGCCCCAGCATTTT
>TRBV4-3|few|TRBJ2-1|14|.
CASRSGESYNEQFF
TGCGCCAGCCGCTCAGGGGAGTCCTACAATGAGCAGTTCTTC
>TRBV4-3|.|TRBJ2-7|14|TRBD1
CASSQGQGTDEQYF
TGCGCCAGCAGCCAGGGACAGGGGACCGACGAGCAGTACTTC
>TRBV6-2/TRBV6-3|few|TRBJ2-1|13|.
CASSYLQYNEQFF
TGTGCCAGCAGTTACTTGCAGTACAATGAGCAGTTCTTC
>TRBV9|few|TRBJ2-4|15|TRBD2
CASSPSGRTKNIQYF
TGTGCCAGCAGCCCCAGCGGGAGAACCAAAAACATTCAGTACTTC
>TRBV12-3/TRBV12-4|.|TRBJ2-4|14|.
CASSLGTAENIQYF
TGTGCCAGCAGCTTGGGGACGGCGGAAAACATTCAGTACTTC
>TRBV7-2|.|TRBJ2-4|17|TRBD2
CASSVGLAESLFGEQYF
TGTGCCAGCAGCGTTGGACTAGCGGAATCACTCTTTGGAGAGCAGTACTTC
>TRBV4-1|.|TRBJ1-1|15|.
CASSLARTPNTEAFF
TGCGCCAGCAGCCTTGCCCGGACGCCGAACACTGAAGCTTTCTTT
>TRBV28|.|TRBJ2-3|16|TRBD1
CASSLPGTEETDTQYF
TGTGCCAGCAGTTTGCCCGGGACAGAAGAGACAGATACGCAGTATTTT
>TRBV4-1|many|TRBJ2-5|17|TRBD2
CASSQGRTSGGWETQYF
TGCGCCAGCAGCCAAGGGAGGACTAGCGGGGGTTGGGAGACCCAGTACTTC
>TRBV12-3/TRBV12-4|.|TRBJ2-1|18|TRBD2
CASSLYGGGPDCYNEQFF
TGTGCCAGCAGTTTATATGGCGGGGGGCCGGATTGCTACAATGAGCAGTTCTTC
>TRBV5-1|.|TRBJ2-3|14|TRBD2
CASRPSGGADTQYF
TGCGCCAGCAGACCCAGCGGGGGGGCAGATACGCAGTATTTT
>TRBV7-8|.|TRBJ2-7|15|.
CASSQSQGGSYEQYF
TGTGCCAGCAGCCAGTCCCAGGGGGGCTCCTACGAGCAGTACTTC
>TRBV28|.|TRBJ1-1|13|.
CASRRTRNTEAFF
TGTGCCAGCAGAAGGACGAGGAACACTGAAGCTTTCTTT
>TRBV11-2|few|TRBJ2-5|12|.
CASSSLVPTQYF
TGTGCCAGCAGTTCACTGGTCCCGACCCAGTACTTC
>TRBV13|.|TRBJ2-5|14|.
CASSLTGVGETQYF
TGTGCCAGCAGTTTGACGGGAGTGGGGGAGACCCAGTACTTC
>TRBV5-1|.|TRBJ1-1|13|.
CASREEMNTEAFF
TGCGCCAGCAGGGAAGAAATGAACACTGAAGCTTTCTTT
>TRBV27|.|TRBJ2-5|16|.
CASSSLTLGGQETQYF
TGTGCCAGCAGTTCCCTTACCCTAGGCGGTCAAGAGACCCAGTACTTC
>TRBV27|.|TRBJ2-5|11|.
CASGPLLEQYF
TGTGCCAGCGGACCTCTTTTGGAGCAGTACTTC
>TRBV7-9|.|TRBJ2-2|15|.
CASSLLHPNTGELFF
TGTGCCAGCAGCTTACTACACCCGAACACCGGGGAGCTGTTTTTT
>TRBV25-1|.|TRBJ1-4|17|.
CASSDPHRAGGNEKLFF
TGTGCCAGCAGTGACCCCCACAGGGCAGGTGGAAATGAAAAACTGTTTTTT
>TRBV29-1|.|TRBJ2-1|12|.
CSDRPGGETQFF
TGCAGCGATCGCCCCGGCGGGGAGACCCAGTTCTTC
>TRBV7-9|.|TRBJ2-1|14|.
CASSSRASINEQFF
TGTGCCAGCAGTTCTAGGGCTAGCATCAATGAGCAGTTCTTC
>TRBV14|.|TRBJ1-2|14|.
CASSQERRPAGYTF
TGTGCCAGCAGCCAAGAGCGGCGGCCGGCAGGCTACACCTTC
>TRBV20-1|.|TRBJ1-2|12|.
CSARRSNYGYTF
TGCAGTGCTAGAAGGTCCAACTATGGCTACACCTTC
>TRBV20-1|.|TRBJ2-3|14|TRBD2
CSATTSGDADTQYF
TGCAGTGCTACGACTAGCGGGGACGCAGATACGCAGTATTTT
>TRBV27|few|TRBJ2-6|18|TRBD1
CASSLWTGQPSGANVLTF
TGTGCCAGCAGTTTATGGACAGGGCAACCCTCTGGGGCCAACGTCCTGACTTTC
>TRBV10-3|few|TRBJ2-7|12|.
CAGGTDNYEQYF
TGTGCCGGGGGGACAGATAACTACGAGCAGTACTTC
>TRBV10-3|.|TRBJ2-1|14|.
CAINTGSGYNEQFF
TGTGCCATCAATACCGGGAGTGGATACAATGAGCAGTTCTTC
>TRBV5-1|few|TRBJ2-1|11|.
CASSGFDEQFF
TGCGCCAGCAGCGGATTCGATGAGCAGTTCTTC
>TRBV5-5|.|TRBJ2-6|18|.
CASSSQEDLWLGANVLTF
TGTGCCAGCAGTTCCCAAGAGGATTTGTGGCTTGGGGCCAACGTCCTGACTTTC
>TRBV20-1|.|TRBJ2-7|13|TRBD2
CSAVRGGTPEQYF
TGCAGTGCTGTCCGGGGGGGTACACCCGAGCAGTACTTC
>TRBV5-1|few|TRBJ2-7|13|TRBD1
CASSPPDRPEQYF
TGCGCCAGCAGCCCCCCGGACAGGCCTGAGCAGTACTTC
>TRBV29-1|.|TRBJ2-1|13|TRBD2
CSARLAGGHEQFF
TGCAGCGCTCGACTAGCGGGGGGCCATGAGCAGTTCTTC
>TRBV7-9|.|TRBJ1-4|15|.
CASSTPEATGEKLFF
TGTGCCAGCAGCACCCCGGAGGCCACTGGGGAAAAACTGTTTTTT
>TRBV20-1|.|TRBJ1-5|13|TRBD1
CSAQAGGNQPQHF
TGCAGTGCCCAGGCAGGGGGGAATCAGCCCCAGCATTTT
>TRBV25-1|.|TRBJ2-1|12|.
CASNDFYNEQFF
TGTGCCAGCAACGACTTCTACAATGAGCAGTTCTTC
>TRBV27|few|TRBJ1-2|14|.
CASRAGAVLSGYTF
TGTGCCAGCAGGGCGGGAGCGGTTTTATCTGGCTACACCTTC